This T cell receptor (beta chain) was recorded in a study of blood T cell repertoires in COVID-19. Study details: In each case, the material was cDNA or gDNA derived from T cells, B-cell-depleted T cells, or PBMCs.

The protocol was immunoSEQ multiplex PCR, while the TCRdb copy is restricted to in-frame clones and leaves out a portion. The sample yields under 150,000 clones, 75% to 90% seen once. The CDR3 is 14 amino acids. The germline V gene encodes CDR1 MDHEN and CDR2 SYDVKM. Trimming cost V 5 bases and J 7 bases, with 18 bases left between them. Sequenced input: PBMCs or T cells enriched from blood (not recorded which). V gene TRBV28 combines with J gene TRBJ2-7; TRBD2 might be the D (6 bases). The TCR originated in a man aged 50-59 years in a cohort exposed to, infected with or recovered from COVID-19 (not recorded which). The DNA of the CDR3 is TGTGCCAGCAGTCCACCCCCGGGAGAGGGTGAGCAGTACTTC. Translated: CASSPPPGEGEQYF.